This is a list of T cell receptor beta chains from one sample in a study of T cell responses to AZD1222 COVID-19 vaccine. Profiling relied on immunoSEQ multiplex PCR, and the TCRdb table lists in-frame clones only, not all of them. In the table there are about 130,000 clones, 80% to 90% of which are singletons. The input for sequencing was peripheral blood, taken 28 days after the second AZD1222 dose. The receptors were sampled from an adult who received the AZD1222 COVID-19 vaccine. Each CDR3 is given with its conserved first and last residue. Fields, in order: D gene, V gene, clone size, J gene, CDR3 DNA, CDR3 protein. A D gene is named only where the DNA matches it firmly. Clone size appears in some rows only: once, few, many, or a class for an expanded clone.

-	TRBV18	-	TRBJ1-1	TGTGCCAGCTCACCACTGGAGGGACCGTCGGGCACTGAAGCTTTCTTT	CASSPLEGPSGTEAFF
-	TRBV6-5	-	TRBJ1-1	TGTGCCAGCAAGGATGACATGAACACTGAAGCTTTCTTT	CASKDDMNTEAFF
TRBD1	TRBV19	-	TRBJ1-2	TGTGCCACCGAGCCTCCGGGACAGGGGGCTGGCTATGGCTACACCTTC	CATEPPGQGAGYGYTF
-	TRBV7-2	-	TRBJ1-4	TGTGCCAGCAGCTTATCACAATCGGGTGAAAAACTGTTTTTT	CASSLSQSGEKLFF
TRBD2	TRBV7-9	-	TRBJ2-1	TGTGCCAGCAGCCCTGGGACTAGCGGCAATGAGCAGTTCTTC	CASSPGTSGNEQFF
-	TRBV9	-	TRBJ2-7	TGTGCCAGCAGCGTAGGCGGACCATCTCCTTCCTACGAGCAGTACTTC	CASSVGGPSPSYEQYF
TRBD1	TRBV18	-	TRBJ2-5	TGTGCCAGCTCAGCTGCCCCGACAGGGCAAGAGACCCAGTACTTC	CASSAAPTGQETQYF
-	TRBV30	-	TRBJ1-2	TGTGCCTGGAGTGTTGGCCGTGGCTACACCTTC	CAWSVGRGYTF
-	TRBV7-9	-	TRBJ1-2	TGTGCCAGCAGCCCCCAAGGAAGGGCCTATGGCTACACCTTC	CASSPQGRAYGYTF
-	TRBV2	few	TRBJ2-1	TGTGCCAGCAGTGAGGAGGGCTCCTACAATGAGCAGTTCTTC	CASSEEGSYNEQFF
-	TRBV7-2	-	TRBJ1-2	TGTGCCAGCAGCTTAACAGAGGGCAACTATGGCTACACCTTC	CASSLTEGNYGYTF
TRBD2	TRBV14	-	TRBJ2-1	TGTGCCAGCAGCCTCCGGACTAGGTACAATGAGCAGTTCTTC	CASSLRTRYNEQFF
-	TRBV18	-	TRBJ2-7	TGTGCCAGCTCCCTCGGGGGCGAGCAGTACTTC	CASSLGGEQYF
-	TRBV6-5	once	TRBJ2-7	TGTGCCAGCAGTTACTCAGACTTCTCCTACGAGCAGTACTTC	CASSYSDFSYEQYF
TRBD1	TRBV2	few	TRBJ1-1	TGTGCCAGCAGTGATACCGGACAGGGGGCCCGAGGAGCTTTCTTT	CASSDTGQGARGAFF
TRBD2	TRBV7-9	-	TRBJ2-1	TGTGCCAGCAGCTCCGGACTAGCTTGGGTTTATGAGCAGTTCTTC	CASSSGLAWVYEQFF
-	TRBV7-6	-	TRBJ2-3	TGTGCCAGCAGCTTAGTGACTAACACAGATACGCAGTATTTT	CASSLVTNTDTQYF
-	TRBV9	-	TRBJ1-1	TGTGCCAGCAGCGTAGGCGGGGGGCGAGGCAACGCTGAAGCTTTCTTT	CASSVGGGRGNAEAFF
-	TRBV4-3	-	TRBJ2-1	TGCGCCAGCAGCCAAGATTGGGGGGGGGCCCTCTACAATGAGCAGTTCTTC	CASSQDWGGALYNEQFF
TRBD1	TRBV7-6	-	TRBJ1-4	TGTGCCAGCAGCTATGGACAGGCCCCCGCGGGTGAAAAACTGTTTTTT	CASSYGQAPAGEKLFF
TRBD2	TRBV10-2	-	TRBJ2-3	TGCGCCAGCAGTGGGACTAGCGGAAGCACAGATACGCAGTATTTT	CASSGTSGSTDTQYF
-	TRBV21-1	once	TRBJ1-2	TGTGCCAGCAGCAAAGTAGTCCGGGGGCCCGGTAGAGAGGGCTACACCTTC	CASSKVVRGPGREGYTF
-	TRBV5-1	-	TRBJ1-1	TGCGCCAGCAGCTTGGCCGGGAGGACCGGACCTGAAGCTTTCTTT	CASSLAGRTGPEAFF
-	TRBV5-5	-	TRBJ1-4	TGTGCCAGCAGCTTGGCCTTCGGAACTGGAGAAAAACTGTTTTTT	CASSLAFGTGEKLFF
-	TRBV5-6	-	TRBJ1-2	TGTGCCAGCAGCCCACTAGGGGGGGGTAACTATGGCTACACCTTC	CASSPLGGGNYGYTF
-	TRBV3-1/TRBV3-2	-	TRBJ1-6	TGTGCCAGCAGCCAAGGGGGTCAGGTAACCCTCCACTTT	CASSQGGQVTLHF
TRBD1	TRBV5-1	once	TRBJ2-2	TGCGCCAGCAGCTTTTTGCCGCGGTCTTACTGGGACAGGAATTGGGCGAACACCGGGGAGCTGTTTTTT	CASSFLPRSYWDRNWANTGELFF